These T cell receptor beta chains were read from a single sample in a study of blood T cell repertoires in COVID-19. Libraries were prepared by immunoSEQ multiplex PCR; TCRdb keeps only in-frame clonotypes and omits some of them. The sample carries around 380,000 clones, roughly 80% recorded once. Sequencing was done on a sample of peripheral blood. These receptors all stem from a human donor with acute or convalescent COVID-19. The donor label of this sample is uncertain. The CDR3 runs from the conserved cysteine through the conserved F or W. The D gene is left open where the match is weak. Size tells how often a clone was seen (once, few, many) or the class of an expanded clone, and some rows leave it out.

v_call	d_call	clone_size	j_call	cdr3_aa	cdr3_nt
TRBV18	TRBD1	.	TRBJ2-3	CASSPPAGQGKADTQYF	TGTGCCAGCTCACCACCTGCGGGACAGGGGAAAGCAGATACGCAGTATTTT
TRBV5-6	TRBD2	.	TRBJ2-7	CASSFGRYYEQYF	TGTGCCAGCAGCTTCGGGAGGTATTACGAGCAGTACTTC
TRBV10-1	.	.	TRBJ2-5	CASSEFSAGRQETQYF	TGCGCCAGCAGTGAGTTCTCTGCGGGGAGACAAGAGACCCAGTACTTC
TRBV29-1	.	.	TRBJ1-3	CSARRGTGNTIYF	TGCAGCGCCCGAAGAGGGACTGGAAACACCATATATTTT
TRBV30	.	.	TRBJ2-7	CAWGRRFGEQYF	TGTGCCTGGGGGCGGAGATTTGGCGAGCAGTACTTC
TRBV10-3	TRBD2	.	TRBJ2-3	CAISRGSGGTDTQYF	TGTGCCATCAGTCGCGGGAGTGGGGGCACAGATACGCAGTATTTT
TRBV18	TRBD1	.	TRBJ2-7	CASSPSRQGMGEQYF	TGTGCCAGCTCACCTTCTAGACAGGGGATGGGAGAGCAGTACTTC
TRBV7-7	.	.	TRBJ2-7	CASSTPTDYEQYF	TGTGCCAGCAGCACCCCGACAGATTACGAGCAGTACTTC
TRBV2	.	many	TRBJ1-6	CASSEAGRGNSPLHF	TGTGCCAGCAGTGAAGCGGGCAGGGGAAATTCACCCCTCCACTTT
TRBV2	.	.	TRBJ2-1	CASKREVGHEQFF	TGTGCCAGCAAAAGGGAGGTTGGCCATGAGCAGTTCTTC
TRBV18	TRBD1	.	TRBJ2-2	CASSPQGADTGELFF	TGTGCCAGCTCACCACAGGGGGCGGACACCGGGGAGCTGTTTTTT
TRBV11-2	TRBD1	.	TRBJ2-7	CASSPTTGAYEQYF	TGTGCCAGCAGCCCTACGACAGGGGCCTACGAGCAGTACTTC
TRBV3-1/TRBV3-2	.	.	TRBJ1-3	CASSQDWAGRGNTIYF	TGTGCCAGCAGCCAAGATTGGGCGGGGCGAGGAAACACCATATATTTT
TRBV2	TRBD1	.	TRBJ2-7	CASSRTGDEQYF	TGTGCCAGCAGTCGAACAGGGGACGAGCAGTACTTC
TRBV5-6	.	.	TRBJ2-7	CASSFSVEQYF	TGTGCCAGCAGCTTCTCGGTCGAGCAGTACTTC
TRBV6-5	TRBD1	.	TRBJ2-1	CASHRQGGYNEQFF	TGTGCCAGCCACCGACAGGGGGGGTACAATGAGCAGTTCTTC
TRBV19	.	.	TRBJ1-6	CASSIGFRANSPLHF	TGTGCCAGTAGTATAGGTTTCAGGGCAAATTCACCCCTCCACTTT
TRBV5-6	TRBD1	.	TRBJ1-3	CASSLEVGTGYGNTIYF	TGTGCCAGCAGCTTGGAAGTTGGGACAGGGTATGGAAACACCATATATTTT
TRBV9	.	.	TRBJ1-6	CASSVLPGGNSPLHF	TGTGCCAGCAGCGTACTTCCGGGGGGGAATTCACCCCTCCACTTT
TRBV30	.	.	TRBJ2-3	CAWRAKIRGSGGTDTQYF	TGTGCCTGGAGAGCAAAGATCCGCGGGTCGGGGGGCACAGATACGCAGTATTTT
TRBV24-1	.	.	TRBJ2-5	CATSDTGSGEETQYF	TGTGCCACCAGTGATACAGGGAGTGGAGAAGAGACCCAGTACTTC
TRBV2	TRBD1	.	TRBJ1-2	CASRIQGASVYGYTF	TGTGCCAGCAGAATACAGGGGGCGTCGGTCTATGGCTACACCTTC
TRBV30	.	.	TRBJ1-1	CAWSPRGWETEAFF	TGTGCCTGGAGTCCCCGGGGGTGGGAGACTGAAGCTTTCTTT